One and the same sample provided the 5 T cell receptor beta chains below, sequenced in a study of T cells in Graves' hyperthyroidism and ophthalmopathy (dated by TCRdb to the late 2010s). Library method: multiplex PCR. Sequencer: Illumina HiSeq 2000. TCR beta CDR3 regions were amplified from RNA transcripts. The first round of RT-PCR for the TCR CDR3 was performed with the HTBI primer set and the Qiagen OneStep RT-PCR kit. The raw public reads went through TCRdb reprocessing: fastp at Q25, MiXCR clone calling, in-frame beta chains kept. All rows with the same CDR3 protein become a single entry with the most common DNA and genes. The sample records fewer than 600,000 distinct CDR3 sequences, less than 15% of which are singletons. The ten top clones hold around 13% of the sample. The sample consisted of blood. The receptors were sampled from a woman in her forties with Graves' hyperthyroidism.

The chain links TRBV6-2 or TRBV6-3 to TRBJ2-1, with 9 bases matching TRBD1. CDR3 length: 15 residues. Germline V gene sequence: CDR1 MNHEY, CDR2 SVGEGT. Unmatched junction bases numbered 6, after V lost 6 bases and J lost 3 bases. CDR3 amino acids: CASSATGGDYNEQFF. The CDR3 nucleotides are TGTGCCAGCAGCGCAACAGGGGGCGACTACAATGAGCAGTTCTTC.

The J gene is TRBJ1-1, the V gene TRBV18, with D possibly being TRBD1 (5 bases). CDR1 KGHSH and CDR2 LQKENI come from the germline V gene. The CDR3 length is 14 residues. V was cut by 4 bases and J by 1 base, with 10 bases left in between. The CDR3 protein is CASSQTAQNTEAFF. CDR3 sequence (DNA): TGTGCCAGCTCACAGACAGCTCAGAACACTGAAGCTTTCTTT.

A note on this clonotype: Compared with germline, one end of the junction differs, possibly owing to a read error. The chain joins TRBV12-3 or TRBV12-4 to TRBJ1-1; D is undetermined. The CDR3 is 13 residues long. The CDR3 region is CASSLGPNAEAFF. The CDR3 coding sequence is TGTGCCAGCAGTTTAGGTCCGAACGCTGAAGCTTTCTTT.

The chain links TRBV6-1 to TRBJ2-1, with TRBD2 matching over 8 bases. From germline, CDR1 is MNHNS and CDR2 SASEGT. The trim removed 0 bases at V and 7 bases at J, leaving 17 bases unmatched. The CDR3 is made up of 19 amino acids. The CDR3 sequence: CASSEAPLLAVFQANEQFF. CDR3 DNA sequence: TGTGCCAGCAGTGAAGCCCCGCTACTAGCGGTCTTCCAGGCTAATGAGCAGTTCTTC.

A note on this clonotype: Without the conserved terminal phenylalanine or tryptophan, this CDR3 likely stems from a read error. The chain links TRBV28 to TRBJ2-7, with a tentative D call TRBD2 (5 bases). This CDR3 is built from 13 residues. V lost 6 bases and J 6 bases, leaving 15 bases between the germline ends. Germline V CDR1 and CDR2: MDHEN, SYDVKM. CDR3 protein: CASSIGSRGEQYL. CDR3 DNA sequence: TGTGCCAGCAGCATCGGGTCACGGGGCGAGCAGTACCTC.